Listed below are T cell receptor beta chains from one sample, sequenced in a study of human T cells and chemical hapten exposure. TCRdb ran MiXCR on the RACE reads and lists one entry per CDR3 protein. The profile covers roughly 130,000 distinct CDR3 sequences, with over 9% appearing a single time and roughly 2.3% taken by the ten largest. Sequencing used whole blood, obtained in connection with sensitization to the hapten diphenylcyclopropenone (DPC). The origin of the receptors is a woman aged 50 to 60 with alopecia areata. Some clones in this sample may be carry-over from other donors' samples. Each CDR3 is given with its conserved first and last residue. The D gene is left open where the match is weak. Expanded clones get a size class; other rows say once, few or many, or leave the size out.

size: few; J: TRBJ2-5; V: TRBV15; D: TRBD1; DNA: TGTGCCACCAGCACCTTTTCCGACAGGGGTAAAGAGACCCAGTACTTC; CDR3: CATSTFSDRGKETQYF
size: NA; J: TRBJ1-3; V: TRBV6-2/TRBV6-3; D: NA; DNA: TGTGCCAGCAGTTACTCGATATTCGGGAAAAACCGGAGGGACTCTGGAAACACCATATATTTT; CDR3: CASSYSIFGKNRRDSGNTIYF
size: NA; J: TRBJ1-2; V: TRBV6-5; D: TRBD1; DNA: TGTGTCAGCAGTTACTCGAAGGCAGGGGGCTCTGGCTACACCTTC; CDR3: CVSSYSKAGGSGYTF
size: few; J: TRBJ2-3; V: TRBV30; D: NA; DNA: TGTGCCTGGAGGAGAGATACGCAGTATTTT; CDR3: CAWRRDTQYF
size: NA; J: TRBJ2-5; V: TRBV5-4; D: NA; DNA: TGTGCCAGCAGCTTGGACCCGGTCACTCAAGAGACCCAGTACTTC; CDR3: CASSLDPVTQETQYF
size: NA; J: TRBJ1-6; V: TRBV10-2; D: NA; DNA: TGCGCCAGCAGTGGATTTTCCCTAGGGTATTCACCCCTCCACTTT; CDR3: CASSGFSLGYSPLHF
size: NA; J: TRBJ1-6; V: TRBV24-1; D: NA; DNA: TGTGCCACCGACTCACCCCTCCACTTT; CDR3: CATDSPLHF
size: NA; J: TRBJ2-1; V: TRBV9; D: NA; DNA: TGTGCCAGCAGCTCGAGCCCCATCGTCAACGAGCTGTTCTTC; CDR3: CASSSSPIVNELFF
size: few; J: TRBJ1-5; V: TRBV4-1; D: NA; DNA: TGCGCCAGCAGCCAAGAAGGCAGGGGAAGTCAGCCCCAGCATTTT; CDR3: CASSQEGRGSQPQHF
size: once; J: TRBJ2-7; V: TRBV12-3/TRBV12-4; D: NA; DNA: TGTGCCAGCAGACCCCAGGGGGGAAGCTCCTACGAGCAGTACTTC; CDR3: CASRPQGGSSYEQYF
size: NA; J: TRBJ2-5; V: TRBV12-5; D: TRBD2; DNA: TGTGCTAGTGGACGCACTAGCGGCCAAGAGACCCAGTACTTC; CDR3: CASGRTSGQETQYF
size: many; J: TRBJ2-7; V: TRBV24-1; D: NA; DNA: TGTGCCACCAGTGACCTCCTGCGTCCTACCTACGAGCAGTACTTC; CDR3: CATSDLLRPTYEQYF
size: NA; J: TRBJ1-6; V: TRBV12-3/TRBV12-4; D: TRBD1; DNA: TGTGCCAGCAGTGTGGGGACAGCTTTTAATTCACCCCTCCACTTT; CDR3: CASSVGTAFNSPLHF
size: few; J: TRBJ2-3; V: TRBV7-9; D: NA; DNA: TGTGCCAGCAGAAGGGATTTCCGCGGCGCAGATACGCAGTATTTT; CDR3: CASRRDFRGADTQYF
size: NA; J: TRBJ2-4; V: TRBV3-1; D: NA; DNA: TGTGCCAGCAGCCAAAAAGCCGGGAACATTCAGTACTTC; CDR3: CASSQKAGNIQYF